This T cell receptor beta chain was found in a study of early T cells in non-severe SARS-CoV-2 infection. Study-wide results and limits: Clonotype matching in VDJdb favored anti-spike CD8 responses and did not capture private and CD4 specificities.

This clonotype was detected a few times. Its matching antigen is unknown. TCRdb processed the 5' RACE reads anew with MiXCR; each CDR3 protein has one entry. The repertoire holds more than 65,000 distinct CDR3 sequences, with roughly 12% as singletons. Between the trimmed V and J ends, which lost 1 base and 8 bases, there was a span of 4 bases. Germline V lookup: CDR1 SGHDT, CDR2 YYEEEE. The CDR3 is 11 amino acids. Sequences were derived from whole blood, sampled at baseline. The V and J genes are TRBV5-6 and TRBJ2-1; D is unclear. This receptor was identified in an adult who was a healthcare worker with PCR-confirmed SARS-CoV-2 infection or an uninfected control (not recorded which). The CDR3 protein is CASSLLYEQFF. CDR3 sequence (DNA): TGTGCCAGCAGCTTGCTCTATGAGCAGTTCTTC.